One and the same sample provided the 31 T cell receptor beta chains below, sequenced in a study of molecular identifiers for immune sequencing clone quantification. MiXCR was run by TCRdb on the PCR reads, yielding one entry per CDR3 protein. The table records about 640,000 distinct CDR3 sequences, 15% to 20% of them present only once. The sequenced material came from naive CD8+ T cells from blood, with Jurkat cell RNA spiked in. Subset given: FACS-sorted CD8+CD4-CCR7+CD45RA+ naive T cells. The receptors derive from a human donor in good health. Some libraries in this study had Jurkat cell RNA spiked in.

With respect to this clonotype: With a much larger clone just one base away, this may be a read error. The chain links TRBV20-1 to TRBJ2-7, with TRBD1 identical over 12 bases. The length of the CDR3 is 13 residues. Germline lookup yields CDR1 DFQATT and CDR2 SNEGSKA (reference sequence). Trimming at V came to 3 bases and at J to 6 bases, leaving 3 bases not matched to a gene. For the CDR3, the DNA is TGCAGTGCTAGCGGGACAGGGGGCTGCGAGCAGTACTTC. This translates into CSASGTGGCEQYF.

V and J are TRBV4-1 and TRBJ2-7, with D uncertain. The CDR3 contains 15 residues. Germline values: CDR1 MGHRA, CDR2 YSYEKL. Trimming removed 1 base from V and 3 bases from J, with 13 bases in between. The CDR3 here is CASSQGVLPDYEQYF. CDR3 bases: TGCGCCAGCAGCCAAGGGGTCCTCCCCGACTACGAGCAGTACTTC.

The rearrangement uses TRBV9 and TRBJ2-5; the D gene is possibly TRBD2 (6 bases). Trimming removed 4 bases at V and 2 bases at J, with 15 bases between. Germline-derived CDR1 and CDR2 are SGDLS and YYNGEE. The CDR3 has 15 residues. The CDR3 region has the DNA TGTGCCAGCAGCATATTAGCGGATCCACAAGAGACCCAGTACTTC. Protein: CASSILADPQETQYF.

The chain couples TRBV6-6 to TRBJ2-7, with 9 positions matching TRBD2. The V gene's germline CDR1 is MNHNY and CDR2 SVGAGI (reference sequence). This CDR3 comprises 14 residues. V dropped 2 bases and J dropped 2; count of bases not matched to a gene: 1. DNA of the CDR3: TGTGCCAGCAGTTACGGCGGGGGGGCCTACGAGCAGTACTTC. Translation gives CASSYGGGAYEQYF.

About this clonotype: The junction shows a germline mismatch at one end, possibly a read error. The chain joins TRBV6-2 or TRBV6-3 to TRBJ2-3; 7 bases match TRBD2. The CDR3 sequence is 15 residues long. Looked up from germline, CDR1 is MNHEY and CDR2 is SVGEGT. As DNA, the CDR3 is TGTGCCAGCAGACAACTAGCGTATACCACAGGTACGCAGTATTTT. Translation: CASRQLAYTTGTQYF.

This clonotype was observed at least ten times. CDR3 DNA: TGTGCCAGCAGCCAATCGGAGAAGGGCGGCACAGATACGCAGTATTTT. Amino acids: CASSQSEKGGTDTQYF. The V call is TRBV3-1, the J call TRBJ2-3; D gene uncertain. V was clipped by 2 bases and J by 1 base, with 13 bases between them. The germline V gene has CDR1 LGHDT and CDR2 YNNKEL (reference sequence). The CDR3 is 16 amino acids.

This clonotype has a handful of counts. The rearrangement links TRBV24-1 to TRBJ2-1, with D perhaps assigned TRBD1 or TRBD2 (6 bases each). CDR3 length equals 14 residues. The germline V and J ends were trimmed by 4 bases and 12 bases, with 18 bases remaining between them. Germline CDR1 and CDR2: KGHDR and SFDVKD. The CDR3 spells CATSEAGVPRGQFF. The CDR3 bases are TGTGCCACCAGTGAGGCAGGGGTCCCGCGGGGGCAGTTCTTC.

This clonotype was detected ten times or more. The chain has TRBV28 and TRBJ2-5; weak D call: TRBD1 (5 bases). Germline CDR1 reads MDHEN; CDR2 reads SYDVKM. The CDR3 loop spans 16 amino acids. V gave up 6 bases and J gave up 2 bases, with 19 bases separating them. The CDR3 DNA is TGTGCCAGCAGGGTTGATGTAGGACACGAGCAAGAGACCCAGTACTTC. Its translation: CASRVDVGHEQETQYF.

This clonotype was counted many times. The chain couples TRBV6-1 to TRBJ1-5; perhaps TRBD1 as D (5 bases). The germline V gene encodes CDR1 MNHNS and CDR2 SASEGT. The CDR3 extends over 13 amino acids. V lost 6 bases to trimming and J lost 1 base, with 7 bases between them. CDR3 residues: CASRGRSNQPQHF. CDR3 DNA sequence: TGTGCCAGCAGGGGACGGAGCAATCAGCCCCAGCATTTT.

As to this clonotype: The junction departs from the called germline gene at one end, perhaps through a read error. V and J are TRBV10-3 and TRBJ2-2; TRBD1 agrees at 9 bases. Germline lookup yields CDR1 ENHRY and CDR2 SYGVKD. This CDR3 region has 14 residues. CDR3 coding DNA: TGCGCCTTCAGTGTACAGGGGGCTACCGGGGAGCTGTTTTTT. Translation gives CAFSVQGATGELFF.

This clonotype was seen many times. The chain is built from TRBV4-2 and TRBJ2-7, with a weak D call TRBD2 (6 bases). The CDR3 runs 16 residues. Germline V gene sequence: CDR1 LGHNA, CDR2 YNFKEQ. V was clipped by 0 bases and J by 3 bases, with 15 bases between them. The CDR3 sequence is CASSQEAGFLGYEQYF. The CDR3 nucleotides are TGTGCCAGCAGCCAAGAGGCGGGGTTTCTAGGCTACGAGCAGTACTTC.

The V and J genes are TRBV28 and TRBJ2-2; TRBD1 matches 8 bases. The CDR3 runs to 16 residues. Germline-derived CDR1 and CDR2 are MDHEN and SYDVKM. With V trimmed by 7 bases and J by 0 bases, 7 bases remained unmatched. CDR3: CASTPTGGANTGELFF. The CDR3 DNA follows: TGTGCCAGCACCCCTACAGGGGGAGCGAACACCGGGGAGCTGTTTTTT.

This clonotype came up a few times. This chain links TRBV10-1 with TRBJ2-5, with 9 bases matching TRBD2. CDR3 length equals 18 residues. From germline, CDR1 is WNHNN and CDR2 SYGVQD (reference sequence). The junction had 11 bases not matched to a gene; V was cut back by 0 bases and J by 3 bases. For the CDR3, the DNA is TGCGCCAGCAGTGAGTCTAGCGGGAGTTGTGAATTGGAAGAGACCCAGTACTTC. Translation: CASSESSGSCELEETQYF.

This clonotype was seen many times. The rearrangement uses TRBV5-6 and TRBJ2-3, with 8 positions matching TRBD2. Unmatched junction bases numbered 8, after V lost 2 bases and J lost 0 bases. Germline V gives CDR1 SGHDT, CDR2 YYEEEE. This CDR3 has 17 residues. The CDR3 DNA follows: TGTGCCAGCAGCTTTCCCCCCGCTAGCGGGAGCACAGATACGCAGTATTTT. It encodes CASSFPPASGSTDTQYF.

This clonotype was found many times. V and J are TRBV12-3 or TRBV12-4 and TRBJ1-3; D call uncertain. Trimming left V 3 bases short and J 2 bases short, with 20 bases between. The CDR3 has 18 amino acids. The CDR3 nucleotides read TGTGCCAGCAGTTTTCCGCCCTGGGAGCGAACCACTGGAAACACCATATATTTT. Encoded protein: CASSFPPWERTTGNTIYF.

This clonotype was found many times. J is TRBJ2-7 and V is TRBV28; D not resolved. The germline gives CDR1 MDHEN, CDR2 SYDVKM. Trimming pared 3 bases from V and 2 bases from J, leaving 14 bases between. CDR3 size: 15 residues. DNA for the CDR3: TGTGCCAGCAGTTTCGGGCCTTTGCTAACCTACGAGCAGTACTTC. It specifies CASSFGPLLTYEQYF.

This chain connects TRBV27 to TRBJ2-7; tentatively, D is TRBD1 (5 bases). V lost 2 bases, J lost 2 bases, and 10 bases lay in between. This CDR3 region has 14 residues. Germline V gives CDR1 MNHEY, CDR2 SMNVEV (reference sequence). CDR3 in DNA: TGTGCCAGCAGTTTACAGGGAAATCCCTACGAGCAGTACTTC. Translated: CASSLQGNPYEQYF.

This clonotype was detected many times. CDR3 bases: TGTGCCAGCACCTTGTGGACCCCTGGCAATGAGCAGTTCTTC. It specifies CASTLWTPGNEQFF. This chain links TRBV28 with TRBJ2-1; D not certain. With 7 bases removed from V and 6 bases from J, the gap between germline ends came to 16 bases. The CDR3 spans 14 residues. Germline-derived CDR1 and CDR2 are MDHEN and SYDVKM.

The sample holds many counts of this clonotype. The rearrangement joins TRBV21-1 to TRBJ1-3. TRBV21-1 is a listed pseudogene. The CDR3 runs to 17 residues. CDR3 loop: CASSARRSSVTGNTIYF. The CDR3 DNA is TGTGCCAGCAGCGCCCGACGGTCATCCGTTACTGGAAACACCATATATTTT.

Regarding this clonotype: The conserved final phenylalanine or tryptophan is absent from the CDR3, which likely points to a read error. The rearrangement joins TRBV20-1 to TRBJ2-1; weak D call: TRBD1 (5 bases). The CDR3 sequence is 16 residues long. The V gene's germline CDR1 is DFQATT and CDR2 SNEGSKA (reference sequence). Trimming removed 0 bases at V and 0 bases at J, with 12 bases between. The CDR3 DNA reads as TGCAGTGCTAGAGATGGGGCCGGCAGCTCCTACAATGAGCAGTTCCTC. The encoded protein is CSARDGAGSSYNEQFL.

This clonotype has more than one count but fewer than ten. The chain recombines TRBV2 with TRBJ2-1; 10 bases are a match to TRBD2. Germline trimming cut 7 bases from V and 8 bases from J; bases unmatched to any gene: 8. CDR3 length equals 14 residues. Germline V gives CDR1 SNHLY, CDR2 FYNNEI. The CDR3 protein is CASIRSAGGDEQFF. CDR3 coding DNA: TGTGCCAGCATACGATCAGCGGGGGGGGATGAGCAGTTCTTC. Full variable domain (rest looked up from reference TRBV2 and TRBJ2-1): EPEVTQTPSHQVTQMGQEVILRCVPISNHLYFYWYRQILGQKVEFLVSFYNNEISEKSEIFDDQFSVERPDGSNFTLKIRSTKLEDSAMYFCASIRSAGGDEQFFGPGTRLTVL.

The rearrangement joins TRBV5-1 to TRBJ2-1; D is uncertain. This CDR3 comprises 15 residues. V lost 1 base and J 0 bases, leaving 8 bases between the germline ends. Germline CDR1 SGHRS, CDR2 YFSETQ. The CDR3 nucleotides read TGCGCCAGCAGCTTGTCGGTAAGCTCCTACAATGAGCAGTTCTTC. Its translation is CASSLSVSSYNEQFF.

This clonotype was observed a few times. This chain links TRBV13 with TRBJ2-7, with 12 bases lining up with TRBD2. Germline loops: CDR1 PRHDT, CDR2 FYEKMQ (reference sequence). CDR3 length equals 17 residues. The J segment lost 3 bases and the V segment lost 4 bases, leaving 10 bases of the junction unmatched. The CDR3 protein is CASSSSLAGGPGYEQYF. CDR3 nucleotides: TGTGCCAGCAGCTCCAGCCTAGCGGGAGGGCCTGGCTACGAGCAGTACTTC.

Many counts were recorded for this clonotype. The chain links TRBV27 to TRBJ2-3; no definite D call. V lost 6 bases and J 5 bases, leaving 9 bases between the germline ends. Germline CDR1 and CDR2: MNHEY and SMNVEV (reference sequence). The CDR3 covers 12 residues. CDR3 region: CASSTLRDTQYF. CDR3 sequence (DNA): TGTGCCAGCAGCACCCTTAGAGATACGCAGTATTTT.

This clonotype has only a few counts. This chain connects TRBV27 to TRBJ2-1; 12 nucleotides line up with TRBD2. Germline V gives CDR1 MNHEY, CDR2 SMNVEV (reference sequence). The junction had 8 bases not matched to a gene; V was cut back by 8 bases and J by 6 bases. This CDR3 region has 15 residues. The CDR3 here is CASSGTSGWVNEQFF. The CDR3 nucleotides are TGTGCCAGCTCCGGGACTAGCGGGTGGGTCAATGAGCAGTTCTTC.

The rearrangement links TRBV12-3 or TRBV12-4 to TRBJ2-1; D gene ambiguous. Trimming left V 6 bases short and J 3 bases short, with 9 bases between. This CDR3 has 13 residues. CDR3 region: CASRLGFYNEQFF. For the CDR3, the DNA is TGTGCCAGCAGGCTGGGGTTCTACAATGAGCAGTTCTTC.

This chain links TRBV19 with TRBJ2-7; 8 bases align to TRBD2. Trimming at V came to 7 bases and at J to 5 bases, leaving 7 bases not matched to a gene. Germline-derived CDR1 and CDR2 are LNHDA and SQIVND (reference sequence). CDR3 size: 13 residues. CDR3: CASMNGGGHEQYF. The CDR3 DNA sequence: TGTGCCAGTATGAACGGGGGGGGCCACGAGCAGTACTTC.

The sample holds many counts of this clonotype. The genes are TRBV12-3 or TRBV12-4 and TRBJ2-1, with 13 bases lining up with TRBD2. J gave up 4 bases and V 4 bases, and 19 bases lay outside the gene matches. The CDR3 spans 21 residues. CDR3 in DNA: TGTGCCAGCAGTTACATCGAAGGACTAGCGGGAGTTTGGAAGGGTTACAATGAGCAGTTCTTC. This translates into CASSYIEGLAGVWKGYNEQFF.

As regards this clonotype: At one end, the junction sequence differs from germline, possibly due to a read error. The V and J genes are TRBV4-1 and TRBJ2-7; D gene ambiguous. The V gene's germline CDR1 is MGHRA and CDR2 YSYEKL. This CDR3 is 15 amino acids long. CDR3 residues: CASSHEGRTSNEQYF. CDR3 coding DNA: TGCGCCAGCAGCCACGAAGGAAGGACCTCCAACGAGCAGTACTTC.

This clonotype was picked up a small number of times. V usage is TRBV3-1 and J usage is TRBJ1-5; no reliable D call. Per germline, CDR1 LGHDT and CDR2 YNNKEL (reference sequence). V was cut by 0 bases and J by 5 bases, with 5 bases left in between. The CDR3 spans 13 residues. The CDR3 nucleotides are TGTGCCAGCAGCCAAGATTTGGATCAGCCCCAGCATTTT. Translating it yields CASSQDLDQPQHF. The full variable domain, in which reference TRBV3-1 and TRBJ1-5 provide the parts outside the CDR3, is DTAVSQTPKYLVTQMGNDKSIKCEQNLGHDTMYWYKQDSKKFLKIMFSYNNKELIINETVPNRFSPKSPDKAHLNLHINSLELGDSAVYFCASSQDLDQPQHFGDGTRLSIL.

This clonotype was detected a few times. The chain employs TRBV25-1 and TRBJ2-1; 11 bases agree with TRBD2. Germline V gene sequence: CDR1 MGHDK, CDR2 SYGVNS. The CDR3 has 14 residues. V lost 10 bases, J lost 7 bases, and 9 bases stayed unmatched. The CDR3 DNA reads TGTGCCACACTGGGACTAGCGGACGGTAATGAGCAGTTCTTC. This encodes CATLGLADGNEQFF. The full variable domain, in which reference TRBV25-1 and TRBJ2-1 provide the parts outside the CDR3, is EADIYQTPRYLVIGTGKKITLECSQTMGHDKMYWYQQDPGMELHLIHYSYGVNSTEKGDLSSESTVSRIRTEHFPLTLESARPSHTSQYLCATLGLADGNEQFFGPGTRLTVL.